This TCR beta chain appears in the sequencing data of a study of molecular identifiers for immune sequencing clone quantification (dated by TCRdb to the late 2010s). A note on the overall study: For a replicate experiment, the RNA from either 20,000 or 100,000 naive CD8 T cells was divided into five aliquots, and four of those aliquots went on to sequencing. CD8 T cells were used in a methods study to benchmark molecular-identifier clustering-based TCR repertoire sequencing (MIDCIRS) and TCR RNA copy counting. The paper as a whole reports these results and caveats: The naive libraries included spiked-in Jurkat TCR RNA (roughly nine copies' worth), and this Jurkat TCR RNA is not part of the donor repertoire. In CMV-specific effector cells, clones with more than 20 RNA copies contained over 97% of molecules, whereas in naive cells such clones contained under 1% of molecules. Spiked-in Jurkat TCR RNA equivalent to a single cell was reported to be detectable even among approximately 1.1 million naive CD8 T cells. Without barcode sub-clustering, chimeric consensus sequences inflated TCR diversity; chimeras reached as high as 47%. Highly expanded clone sizes could be underestimated because identical TCR molecules may share a barcode. Modeling indicated approximately 3 TCR RNA copies recovered per cell, compared with roughly 9.7 by digital PCR, which implies a capture efficiency of around 30%.

Naive CD8 T cell libraries were made from around 18,000 to 910,000 sorted cells using 10%, 30% or 50% of purified RNA. Naive CD8 T cells were FACS-sorted as CD8+CD4-CCR7+CD45RA+ on a BD FACSAria II into RLT Plus buffer. To test detection sensitivity, Jurkat RNA equivalent to nine to ten TCR copies was spiked into samples of roughly 18,000-1,000,000 naive CD8 T cells. Enrichment of CD8 T cells was performed with RosetteSep CD8+ T Cell Enrichment Cocktail and Ficoll-Paque, after which ACK red cell lysis was carried out. From the germline V gene, CDR1 is MNHEY and CDR2 is SVGAGI. Its CDR3 holds 15 amino acids, cysteine through phenylalanine. Just CDR3 DNA is preserved here, 45 bases in frame from base 1. V loses 0 bases, J loses 7 bases, and the germline ends lie 12 bases apart. With respect to this clonotype: Its antigen has not been determined. Base qualities are not provided; no much larger clone lies one nucleotide away.

Library construction relied on PCR. Sequencing was performed on an Illumina HiSeq 4000. Bulk TCR libraries were made following a previously described method, with the TCR primers given in Table S5. The Qiagen AllPrep DNA/RNA kit was used to purify total RNA. Reads from multiple sequencing runs of the same library were pooled before analysis. Per the authors' processing: Reads were retained only if the reads had an exact TCR constant sequence, and the retained reads were trimmed to 150 nt and grouped according to their 12-nt molecular barcodes. Reads within each barcode group were sub-clustered using a 15% Levenshtein threshold, and quality-weighted consensus sequences were constructed for each RNA molecule. Non-functional sequences were filtered out, along with any lower-count sequence sitting one edit away from another sequence. Barcode sub-clusters with fewer than 20% of the maximum read count were removed, based on fitting two negative binomial distributions. The public sequencing data were trimmed at Q25 with fastp and processed into clonotypes with MiXCR by TCRdb, which kept only in-frame beta chains. Each CDR3 protein appears once, grouped with its most common genes and DNA. The V and J calls follow TCRdb's processing rather than the paper's. The sample profile shows a few hundred thousand distinct CDR3 sequences; about 22% of them were found once. Approximately 0.84% of the sample comes from the top ten.

The sequencing sample was made of naive CD8+ T cells from blood, with Jurkat cell RNA spiked in. In light of the paper, this sample's cell subset or site label describes: FACS-sorted CD8+CD4-CCR7+CD45RA+ naive T cells. The origin of this receptor is a human donor in good health. Some libraries in this study had Jurkat cell RNA spiked in. The sequence links TRBV6-5 to TRBJ2-2; the D gene remains uncertain. The DNA sequence is as follows: TGTGCCAGCAGTTACTCTCCGTCTCTCCTCGGGGAGCTGTTTTTT. Translation gives CASSYSPSLLGELFF.